The 18 T cell receptor beta chains given below trace back to one sample, sequenced in a study of T cell responses to AZD1222 COVID-19 vaccine. TCRdb's table, derived via immunoSEQ multiplex PCR, lists solely in-frame clones and lacks some. Of fewer than 150,000 clones detected, around 92% appear once; the ten largest clones hold 3.5% to 5%. This material consisted of peripheral blood, taken on day 0 of AZD1222 vaccination. These TCRs come from an adult in good health.

The J gene is TRBJ2-5, the V gene TRBV7-7, with 7 bases aligning to TRBD1. Germline CDR1 reads SSHAT; CDR2 reads FNYEAQ (reference sequence). There are 15 residues in the CDR3. V gave up 4 bases and J gave up 4 bases; unmatched junction bases: 9. The DNA of the CDR3 is TGTGCCAGCAGCTACCAACAGGGGTCGACAGAGACCCAGTACTTC. The encoded protein is CASSYQQGSTETQYF.

The chain is built from TRBV5-1 and TRBJ1-1, with a tentative D call TRBD1 (5 bases). Germline V lookup: CDR1 SGHRS, CDR2 YFSETQ. V lost 4 bases and J lost 10, with 17 bases in between. This CDR3 comprises 13 residues. The CDR3 sequence: CASSDGTLSPAFF. In nucleotides, the CDR3 is TGCGCCAGCAGCGACGGGACCCTCTCCCCAGCTTTCTTT.

This chain uses TRBV10-2 with TRBJ2-1, with a tentative D call TRBD1 (6 bases). V was trimmed by 4 bases and J by 10 bases, leaving 8 bases between them. Germline loops: CDR1 WSHSY, CDR2 SAAADI. This CDR3 contains 11 residues. CDR3 bases: TGCGCCAGCAGTGTAACAGGGGAGCAGTTCTTC. Residues: CASSVTGEQFF.

This clone was seen once. This chain links TRBV30 with TRBJ2-5; 7 nucleotides agree with TRBD1. CDR3 length equals 18 residues. Germline loops: CDR1 GTSNPN, CDR2 SVGIG (reference sequence). V trimming: 0 bases; J trimming: 2 bases; junction bases outside the gene matches: 15. CDR3 nucleotide sequence: TGTGCCTGGAGTGTACGAGGGGGCCCATCCGCGTGGCAAGAGACCCAGTACTTC. It specifies CAWSVRGGPSAWQETQYF.

The rearrangement uses TRBV5-1 and TRBJ2-3, with TRBD2 matching 10 bases. The V gene end was trimmed by 0 bases and the J gene end by 5 bases; junction bases not matched to a gene: 3. The CDR3 is 15 residues long. The germline V gene has CDR1 SGHRS and CDR2 YFSETQ. The CDR3 is CASSLASGGRDTQYF. The CDR3 bases are TGCGCCAGCAGCTTGGCTAGCGGGGGCAGAGATACGCAGTATTTT.

The chain recombines TRBV6-5 with TRBJ1-3; a possible D gene is TRBD1 (5 bases). Germline lookup yields CDR1 MNHEY and CDR2 SVGAGI. Trimming took 5 bases from V and 4 from J, leaving 15 bases between them. The CDR3 loop spans 15 amino acids. In nucleotides, the CDR3 is TGTGCCAGCAGTCGCCCGGGACCAAAAGGAAACACCATATATTTT. Translated, it gives CASSRPGPKGNTIYF.

The chain carries TRBV11-2 and TRBJ2-5; D is undetermined. This CDR3 is 15 amino acids long. Germline V gene data show CDR1 as SGHAT and CDR2 as FQNNGV. With 1 base removed from V and 1 base from J, the gap between germline ends came to 10 bases. This CDR3 reads CASSLGAQTQETQYF. For the CDR3, the DNA is TGTGCCAGCAGCTTAGGGGCGCAGACCCAAGAGACCCAGTACTTC.

V is TRBV6-5 and J is TRBJ1-5, with 7 bases fitting TRBD1. In germline, CDR1 is MNHEY, CDR2 SVGAGI. J lost 3 bases, V lost 0 bases, and 2 bases had no gene match. The CDR3 sequence is 15 residues long. In DNA, the CDR3 is TGTGCCAGCAGTTACTCAGGGGGCCCCAATCAGCCCCAGCATTTT. Residues: CASSYSGGPNQPQHF.

This rearrangement joins TRBV20-1 to TRBJ1-2; the D gene is possibly TRBD1 (5 bases). The CDR3 loop spans 12 amino acids. The germline V and J ends were trimmed by 3 bases and 4 bases, with 9 bases remaining between them. Germline V lookup: CDR1 DFQATT, CDR2 SNEGSKA (reference sequence). The CDR3 nucleotides are TGCAGTGCTAGTGGGGCTGGCTATGGCTACACCTTC. Its protein is CSASGAGYGYTF.

The chain couples TRBV27 to TRBJ1-1, with D unresolved. CDR3 size: 14 residues. The ends were cut back, 1 base at V and 1 base at J, with 7 bases in the middle. The germline CDR1 and CDR2 sequences are MNHEY and SMNVEV (reference sequence). The CDR3 spells CASSLFTKNTEAFF. CDR3 nucleotide sequence: TGTGCCAGCAGTTTATTTACAAAGAACACTGAAGCTTTCTTT.

This clone appeared a few times. V usage is TRBV6-1 and J usage is TRBJ2-5, with 11 nucleotides matching TRBD2. The V segment lost 2 bases and the J segment 5 bases; nucleotides outside the gene matches: 4. The CDR3 totals 15 residues. CDR1 and CDR2 from the germline V gene are MNHNS and SASEGT. CDR3 bases: TGTGCCAGCAGTGAACTTAGCGGGGGGGCCGAGACCCAGTACTTC. This translates into CASSELSGGAETQYF.

The CDR3 region has the DNA TGTGCCAGCAGCTCGGGGAGTGAGCAGTTCTTC. It translates to CASSSGSEQFF. The chain uses TRBV7-9 and TRBJ2-1; possible D gene TRBD2, 5 bases. V lost 4 bases and J lost 9, with 7 bases in between. The CDR3 spans 11 residues. From germline, CDR1 is SEHNR and CDR2 FQNEAQ (reference sequence).

The chain uses TRBV4-1 and TRBJ1-2; D uncertain. The CDR3 is made up of 14 amino acids. The germline V gene has CDR1 MGHRA and CDR2 YSYEKL. With 3 bases removed from V and 6 bases from J, the gap between germline ends came to 14 bases. The CDR3 loop is CASSHPLDAHGYTF. In DNA form, the CDR3 reads TGCGCCAGCAGCCACCCTCTGGATGCTCATGGCTACACCTTC.

The chain links TRBV5-1 to TRBJ2-5; no definite D call. In germline, CDR1 is SGHRS, CDR2 YFSETQ. Trimming removed 4 bases at V and 3 bases at J, with 10 bases between. The CDR3 covers 13 residues. This CDR3 reads CASSPNGKETQYF. As DNA, the CDR3 is TGCGCCAGCAGCCCGAACGGTAAAGAGACCCAGTACTTC.

This chain joins TRBV3-1 (or the pseudogene TRBV3-2) and TRBJ2-7, with 10 nucleotides matching TRBD2. The CDR3 length is 17 residues. Germline values: CDR1 LGHDT, CDR2 YNNKEL (reference sequence). With 1 base clipped from V and 4 bases from J, the junction kept 10 bases outside the gene matches. This CDR3 reads CASSQVTSGMVRYEQYF. The CDR3 nucleotides are TGTGCCAGCAGCCAAGTTACTAGCGGGATGGTTCGGTACGAGCAGTACTTC.

The chain couples TRBV19 to TRBJ2-6; D is perhaps TRBD1 (6 bases). Germline V lookup: CDR1 LNHDA, CDR2 SQIVND (reference sequence). The CDR3 runs to 17 residues. The V end was cut by 3 bases, the J end by 0 bases, with 12 bases between. CDR3 protein: CASSIGTGSSGANVLTF. Here the CDR3 DNA reads TGTGCCAGTAGTATCGGTACAGGGAGCTCTGGGGCCAACGTCCTGACTTTC.

V usage is TRBV5-8 and J usage is TRBJ1-5; TRBD1 is a possible D gene (6 bases). The CDR3 sequence is 13 residues long. Per the germline V gene, CDR1 is SGHTS and CDR2 is YDEGEE. CDR3 sequence (DNA): TGTCTGGCGGGGGGCAGGAGCAATCAGCCCCAGCATTTT. This encodes CLAGGRSNQPQHF.

The V and J genes are TRBV7-2 and TRBJ2-1; 7 bases are shared with TRBD2. From germline, CDR1 is SGHTA and CDR2 FQGNSA. The V and J ends lost 7 bases and 7 bases, in that order; junction bases with no gene match: 13. This CDR3 is built from 15 residues. The CDR3 spells CASTVGREAVNEQFF. Written as DNA, the CDR3 is TGTGCCAGCACCGTAGGCCGGGAGGCCGTGAATGAGCAGTTCTTC.